Only a few counts were recorded for the clone carrying this T cell receptor beta chain. MiXCR was run by TCRdb on the 5' RACE reads, yielding one entry per CDR3 protein. Of around 200,000 distinct CDR3 sequences listed, approximately 17% are singletons. Trimming removed 5 bases from V and 6 bases from J; junction bases left unmatched: 8. CDR3 length: 16 amino acids. Germline assignment: CDR1 SGHTA and CDR2 FQGNSA. The sample comes from a study of T-cell memory formation after mild COVID-19. The sample was PBMCs or a T cell subset sorted from them (not recorded which). The clonotype was recovered from a man aged 18 to 35 who had mild COVID-19 (a few samples of this study predate the infection). Cell type and time point are not known. The chain couples TRBV7-2 to TRBJ2-3; 13 bases agree with TRBD2. CDR3 sequence: CASSPTSGGFKDTQYF. CDR3 coding DNA: TGTGCCAGCAGCCCGACTAGCGGGGGGTTCAAGGATACGCAGTATTTT.